This TCR beta chain was identified in a study of response to subunit inactivated influenza vaccine. Comments on this clonotype: Its antigen remains unknown.

There are 13 residues in the CDR3. Trimming removed 2 bases from V and 8 bases from J, with 13 bases in between. CDR1 GTSNPN and CDR2 SVGIG come from the germline V gene (reference sequence). Study-wide points: That few new T cells are recruited by each seasonal influenza vaccination was the authors' suggestion.

In TCRdb, the RT-PCR reads were re-called with MiXCR into one record per CDR3 protein. The sample lists some 500,000 distinct CDR3 sequences, roughly 23% occurring once. The material sequenced was CD4+ T cells sorted from PBMCs, taken approximately 5 days after vaccination. The genes are TRBV30 and TRBJ2-1; weak D call: TRBD1 (5 bases). The source is a man aged 50 to 60 who received an inactivated influenza vaccine. CDR3 nucleotides: TGTGCCTGGAGTACAGGCATATGGGATGAGCAGTTCTTC. This translates into CAWSTGIWDEQFF.